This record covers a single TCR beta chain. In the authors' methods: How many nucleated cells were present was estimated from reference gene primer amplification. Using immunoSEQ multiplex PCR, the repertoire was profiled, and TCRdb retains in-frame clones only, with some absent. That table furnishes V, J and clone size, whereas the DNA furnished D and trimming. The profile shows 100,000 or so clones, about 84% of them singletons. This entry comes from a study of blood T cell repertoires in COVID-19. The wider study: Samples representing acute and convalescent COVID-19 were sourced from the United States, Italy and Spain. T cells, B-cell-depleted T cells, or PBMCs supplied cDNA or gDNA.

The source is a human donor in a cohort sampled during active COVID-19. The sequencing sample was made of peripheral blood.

The CDR3 DNA follows: TGTGCCAGCAGCTACGACAGGGGGGGGAACTATGGCTACACCTTC. Protein: CASSYDRGGNYGYTF. V usage is TRBV5-8 and J usage is TRBJ1-2; TRBD1 matches at 9 bases. The J segment lost 2 bases and the V segment lost 3 bases, leaving 5 bases of the junction unmatched. CDR3 length: 15 residues. Germline CDR1 and CDR2: SGHTS and YDEGEE.